Presented here are 11 T cell receptor beta chains from one specimen sequenced in a study of T cell responses to AZD1222 COVID-19 vaccine. Generated by immunoSEQ multiplex PCR, the TCRdb table keeps only in-frame clones and is missing some. This table has 70,000 or so clones, around nine tenths appearing once. This sample comprised peripheral blood, obtained on day 0 of AZD1222 vaccination. The receptors stem from an adult in good health.

The genes are TRBV7-9 and TRBJ2-7; 7 bases map to TRBD2. The length of the CDR3 is 15 residues. Trimming took 5 bases from V and 2 from J; bases not matched to a gene: 9. Germline assignment: CDR1 SEHNR and CDR2 FQNEAQ (reference sequence). CDR3 region: CASSPWREKPYEQYF. The CDR3 nucleotides read TGTGCCAGCAGCCCCTGGCGGGAGAAACCCTACGAGCAGTACTTC.

The J gene is TRBJ2-1, the V gene TRBV28, with a possible D match to TRBD2 (5 bases). Germline CDR1 reads MDHEN; CDR2 reads SYDVKM. The CDR3 totals 15 residues. V gave up 4 bases and J gave up 6 bases, with 16 bases separating them. Here the CDR3 reads CASSSPLVPPNEQFF. In DNA, the CDR3 is TGTGCCAGCAGTTCGCCACTAGTCCCTCCCAATGAGCAGTTCTTC.

The chain recombines TRBV4-1 with TRBJ2-6; 7 bases are shared with TRBD1. CDR1 and CDR2 (germline): MGHRA, YSYEKL. J lost 4 bases, V lost 4 bases, and 7 bases had no gene match. CDR3 size: 16 residues. In nucleotides, the CDR3 is TGCGCCAGCAGCCTTACACAGGGGACCGGGGCCAACGTCCTGACTTTC. Encoded protein: CASSLTQGTGANVLTF.

The V and J genes are TRBV28 and TRBJ1-1; D not resolved. V was pared by 5 bases and J by 0 bases, with 13 bases between. The V gene's germline CDR1 is MDHEN and CDR2 SYDVKM. The CDR3 consists of 15 residues. The CDR3 coding sequence is TGTGCCAGCAGTACGAACGGGCGCATGAACACTGAAGCTTTCTTT. It translates to CASSTNGRMNTEAFF.

This clone appeared a single time. One junction end does not reproduce the germline sequence, and a read error may be involved. J is TRBJ2-4 and V is TRBV19, with 9 bases matching TRBD2. The CDR3 loop spans 18 amino acids. Germline loops: CDR1 LNHDA, CDR2 SQIVND (reference sequence). CDR3 amino acids: CASNIGRGGSLAKNIQYF. In DNA, the CDR3 is TGTGCCAGTAATATAGGGCGGGGGGGATCCCTAGCCAAAAACATTCAGTACTTC.

This chain uses TRBV27 with TRBJ1-5; no clear D. This CDR3 spans 15 amino acids. CDR1 is MNHEY, CDR2 SMNVEV, per germline (reference sequence). Deletions cut 6 bases from V and 1 base from J, with 13 bases between. The CDR3 region is CASRIGRESNQPQHF. Written as DNA, the CDR3 is TGTGCCAGCAGAATCGGACGGGAAAGCAATCAGCCCCAGCATTTT.

This chain links TRBV7-3 with TRBJ2-7; D possibly corresponds to TRBD1 (5 bases). The germline V gene encodes CDR1 SGHTA and CDR2 FQGTGA. The V gene lost 2 bases and the J gene lost 3 bases, with 8 bases spanning the gap. The CDR3 has 13 amino acids. Here the CDR3 DNA reads TGTGCCAGCAGCTTAGGGGCAGGCTACGAGCAGTACTTC. As protein: CASSLGAGYEQYF.

V and J are TRBV27 and TRBJ2-7, with 14 bases matching TRBD2. The CDR3 extends over 14 amino acids. CDR1 is MNHEY, CDR2 SMNVEV, per germline (reference sequence). Trimming removed 6 bases from V and 4 bases from J; junction bases left unmatched: 2. The CDR3 reads CASSGTSGGYEQYF. CDR3 coding DNA: TGTGCCAGCAGCGGGACTAGCGGGGGATACGAGCAGTACTTC.

The chain is built from TRBV30 and TRBJ2-7, with 7 bases matching TRBD1. Trimming at V came to 2 bases and at J to 4 bases, leaving 11 bases not matched to a gene. Germline V gene lookup returns CDR1 GTSNPN and CDR2 SVGIG (reference sequence). The CDR3 runs to 15 residues. CDR3 sequence (DNA): TGTGCCTGGAGTCTCGGCCGGACAGGCTTTTACGAGCAGTACTTC. Its protein product is CAWSLGRTGFYEQYF.

In its sample, this clone was seen once. The V and J genes are TRBV5-1 and TRBJ2-2; D is tentatively TRBD1 or TRBD2 (5 bases each). The CDR3 consists of 14 residues. Germline loops: CDR1 SGHRS, CDR2 YFSETQ. The ends were cut back, 9 bases at V and 2 bases at J, with 14 bases in the middle. The CDR3 loop is CATSGTLNTGELFF. The CDR3 DNA sequence: TGCGCCACATCGGGGACCCTAAACACCGGGGAGCTGTTTTTT.

The chain joins TRBV5-1 to TRBJ2-7; maybe TRBD1 (7 bases). The V gene's germline CDR1 is SGHRS and CDR2 YFSETQ. V was trimmed by 0 bases and J by 2 bases, leaving 12 bases between them. The CDR3 totals 15 residues. As DNA, the CDR3 is TGCGCCAGCAGCTTGGCCGCAGGGGGGACCTACGAGCAGTACTTC. Translation: CASSLAAGGTYEQYF.